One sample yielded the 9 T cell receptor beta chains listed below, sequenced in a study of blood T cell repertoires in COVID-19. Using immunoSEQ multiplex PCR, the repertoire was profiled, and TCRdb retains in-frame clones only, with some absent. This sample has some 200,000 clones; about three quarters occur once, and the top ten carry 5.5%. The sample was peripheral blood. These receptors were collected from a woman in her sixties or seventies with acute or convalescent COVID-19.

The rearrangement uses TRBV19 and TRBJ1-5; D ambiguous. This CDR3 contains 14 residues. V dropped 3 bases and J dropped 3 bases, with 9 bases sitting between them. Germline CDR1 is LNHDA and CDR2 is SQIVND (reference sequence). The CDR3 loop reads CASSILQNNQPQHF. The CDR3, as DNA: TGTGCCAGTAGTATTTTGCAGAACAATCAGCCCCAGCATTTT.

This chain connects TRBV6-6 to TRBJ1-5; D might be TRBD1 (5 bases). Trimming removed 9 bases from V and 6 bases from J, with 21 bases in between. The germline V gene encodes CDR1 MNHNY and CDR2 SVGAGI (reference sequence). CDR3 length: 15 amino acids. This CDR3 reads CASGVSGGGSQPQHF. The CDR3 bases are TGTGCCAGTGGAGTGTCGGGGGGAGGCAGTCAGCCCCAGCATTTT.

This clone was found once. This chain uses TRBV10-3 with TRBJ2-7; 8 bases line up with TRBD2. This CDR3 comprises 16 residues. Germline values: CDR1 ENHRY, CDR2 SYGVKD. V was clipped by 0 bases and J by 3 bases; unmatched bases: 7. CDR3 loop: CAISESQALAGYEQYF. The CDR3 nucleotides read TGTGCCATCAGTGAGTCACAGGCCCTAGCGGGCTACGAGCAGTACTTC.

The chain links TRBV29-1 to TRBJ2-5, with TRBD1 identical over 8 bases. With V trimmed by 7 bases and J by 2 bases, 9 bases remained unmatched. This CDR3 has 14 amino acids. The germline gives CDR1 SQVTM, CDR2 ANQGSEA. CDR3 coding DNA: TGCAGCGCCCGAGGCGGGACAGGTCAAGAGACCCAGTACTTC. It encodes CSARGGTGQETQYF.

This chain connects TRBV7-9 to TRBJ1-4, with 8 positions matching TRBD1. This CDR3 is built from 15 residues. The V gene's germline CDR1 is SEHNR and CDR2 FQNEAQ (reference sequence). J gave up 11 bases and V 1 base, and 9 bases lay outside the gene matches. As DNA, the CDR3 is TGTGCCAGCAGCTTAGGACAGGGGAGGATGGAGAAACTGTTTTTT. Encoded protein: CASSLGQGRMEKLFF.

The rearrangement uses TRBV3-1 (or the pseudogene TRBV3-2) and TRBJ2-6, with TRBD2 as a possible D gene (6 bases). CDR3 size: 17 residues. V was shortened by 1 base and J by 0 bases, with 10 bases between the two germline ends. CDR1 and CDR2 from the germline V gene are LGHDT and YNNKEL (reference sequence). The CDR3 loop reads CASSQGDSSSGANVLTF. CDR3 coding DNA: TGTGCCAGCAGCCAAGGGGACTCTAGCTCTGGGGCCAACGTCCTGACTTTC.

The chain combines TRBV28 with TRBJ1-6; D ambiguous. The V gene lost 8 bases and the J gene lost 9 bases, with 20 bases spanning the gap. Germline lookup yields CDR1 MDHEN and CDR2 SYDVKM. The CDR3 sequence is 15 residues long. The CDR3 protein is CASETSSQDSSPLHF. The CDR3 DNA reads TGTGCCAGCGAAACGTCCAGCCAGGATAGTTCACCCCTCCACTTT.

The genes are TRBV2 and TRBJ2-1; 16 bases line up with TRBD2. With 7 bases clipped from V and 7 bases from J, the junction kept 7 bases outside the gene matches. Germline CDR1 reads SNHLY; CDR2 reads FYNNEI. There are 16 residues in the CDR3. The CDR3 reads CASNGGLAGGTNEQFF. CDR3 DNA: TGTGCCAGCAACGGGGGACTAGCGGGAGGGACTAATGAGCAGTTCTTC. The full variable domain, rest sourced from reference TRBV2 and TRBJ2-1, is EPEVTQTPSHQVTQMGQEVILRCVPISNHLYFYWYRQILGQKVEFLVSFYNNEISEKSEIFDDQFSVERPDGSNFTLKIRSTKLEDSAMYFCASNGGLAGGTNEQFFGPGTRLTVL.

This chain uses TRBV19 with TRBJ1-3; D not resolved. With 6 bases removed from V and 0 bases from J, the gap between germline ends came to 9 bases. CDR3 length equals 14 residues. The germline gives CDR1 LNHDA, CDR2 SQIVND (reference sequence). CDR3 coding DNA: TGTGCCAGTAGCACTCAGGACTCTGGAAACACCATATATTTT. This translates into CASSTQDSGNTIYF.